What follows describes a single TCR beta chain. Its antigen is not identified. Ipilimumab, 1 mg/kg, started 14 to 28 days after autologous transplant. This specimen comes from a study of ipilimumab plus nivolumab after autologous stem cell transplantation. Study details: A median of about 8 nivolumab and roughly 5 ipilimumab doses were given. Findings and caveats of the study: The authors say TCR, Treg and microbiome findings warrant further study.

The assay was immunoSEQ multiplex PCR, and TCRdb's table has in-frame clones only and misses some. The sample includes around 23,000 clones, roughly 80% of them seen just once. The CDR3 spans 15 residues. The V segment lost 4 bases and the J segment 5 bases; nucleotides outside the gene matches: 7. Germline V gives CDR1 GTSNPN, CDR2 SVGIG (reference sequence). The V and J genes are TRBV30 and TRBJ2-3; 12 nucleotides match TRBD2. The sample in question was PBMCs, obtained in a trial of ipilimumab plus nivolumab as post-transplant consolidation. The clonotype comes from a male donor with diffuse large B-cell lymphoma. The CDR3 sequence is CAWNPSGRAEDTQYF. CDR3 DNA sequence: TGTGCCTGGAACCCTAGCGGGAGGGCAGAAGATACGCAGTATTTT.